The entry below gives a single T cell receptor (beta chain) sequence along with its context. Germline V gene sequence: CDR1 KGHSH, CDR2 LQKENI. The CDR3 has 13 amino acids. V shed 6 bases, J shed 6 bases, and the junction held 4 bases outside the gene matches. The data belong to a study of T cell responses to AZD1222 COVID-19 vaccine. Produced via immunoSEQ multiplex PCR; TCRdb's table is partial and in-frame only. This table holds 85,000 to 130,000 clones, approximately 89% found once. Sequencing used peripheral blood, obtained 28 days after the second dose of the MenACWY control vaccine. The TCR originated in an adult who received the MenACWY meningococcal vaccine as a control. The chain joins TRBV18 to TRBJ2-2; 7 nucleotides line up with TRBD1. Written as DNA, the CDR3 is TGTGCCAGCTCCCGAGACAGGGCCGGGGAGCTGTTTTTT. This sequence encodes CASSRDRAGELFF.